Shown below are 29 T cell receptor beta chains from a single sample sequenced in a study of T cell repertoires and HLA-DP antigens. These receptors are not linked to any known antigen. Using immunoSEQ multiplex PCR, the repertoire was profiled, and TCRdb retains in-frame clones only, with some absent. The table has fewer than 75,000 clones, around 77% seen once. Specimen: CD4+ T cells from PBMCs. The receptors were gathered from a man between 60 and 70 years old in good health and CMV-seronegative.

The gene calls are TRBV19 and TRBJ1-5; 7 bases are shared with TRBD1. This CDR3 spans 13 amino acids. With 6 bases clipped from V and 4 bases from J, the junction kept 3 bases outside the gene matches. Germline assignment: CDR1 LNHDA and CDR2 SQIVND (reference sequence). The CDR3 coding sequence is TGTGCCAGTAGAGACAGGGAGAATCAGCCCCAGCATTTT. Its protein product is CASRDRENQPQHF.

This clone occurred once. V usage is TRBV4-3 and J usage is TRBJ2-1; D unclear. The germline CDR1 and CDR2 sequences are LGHNA and YSLEER. The CDR3 is 14 amino acids. Deletions cut 4 bases from V and 7 bases from J, with 14 bases between. CDR3 nucleotides: TGCGCCAGCAGCCCCACGCCCATAGGGAATGAGCAGTTCTTC. Its translation: CASSPTPIGNEQFF.

This chain links TRBV5-1 with TRBJ2-1; TRBD1 matches at 7 bases. Unmatched junction bases numbered 14, after V lost 5 bases and J lost 3 bases. CDR3 length: 17 amino acids. The V gene's germline CDR1 is SGHRS and CDR2 YFSETQ. The CDR3 nucleotides read TGCGCCAGCAGGGATCGGTTTTCAGGGGGAGACTACAATGAGCAGTTCTTC. Encoded protein: CASRDRFSGGDYNEQFF.

The V and J genes are TRBV19 and TRBJ1-1; 7 bases align to TRBD1. CDR1 and CDR2 (germline): LNHDA, SQIVND (reference sequence). CDR3 length: 14 residues. V gave up 5 bases and J gave up 3 bases; unmatched junction bases: 6. The DNA for the CDR3 is TGTGCCAGTAGTCCACAGGGGCGGGACACTGAAGCTTTCTTT. Translated, it gives CASSPQGRDTEAFF.

This sequence joins TRBV4-3 and TRBJ1-1, with TRBD1 as a possible D gene (5 bases). Germline V gene sequence: CDR1 LGHNA, CDR2 YSLEER. The V end lost 4 bases, the J end lost 2 bases, and 20 bases lay between the germline ends. The CDR3 extends over 17 amino acids. CDR3 in amino acids: CASSPVLKGAENTEAFF. The DNA for the CDR3 is TGCGCCAGCAGCCCCGTACTAAAAGGGGCTGAAAACACTGAAGCTTTCTTT.

This clone has ten or more counts. This chain joins TRBV5-1 and TRBJ2-1, with 12 bases aligning to TRBD2. The CDR3 consists of 15 residues. Losses at the gene ends were 2 bases for V and 7 bases for J; bases not matched to a gene: 4. Germline V gene lookup returns CDR1 SGHRS and CDR2 YFSETQ. The CDR3 nucleotides read TGCGCCAGCAGCTTCGGGACTAGCGGGTTAAATGAGCAGTTCTTC. Protein: CASSFGTSGLNEQFF.

This chain connects TRBV9 to TRBJ1-2, with 7 positions matching TRBD1. The CDR3 consists of 13 residues. CDR1 is SGDLS and CDR2 is YYNGEE in the germline V gene. Germline trimming cut 4 bases from V and 5 bases from J; bases unmatched to any gene: 5. The CDR3 DNA sequence: TGTGCCAGCAGCCCGGGACAGACTTATGGCTACACCTTC. Amino acid sequence: CASSPGQTYGYTF.

The V call is TRBV4-3, the J call TRBJ1-2; D gene uncertain. V dropped 0 bases and J dropped 4 bases, with 12 bases sitting between them. CDR3 length: 15 amino acids. Germline-derived CDR1 and CDR2 are LGHNA and YSLEER. CDR3 region: CASSQDVGVSYGYTF. The CDR3 DNA is TGCGCCAGCAGCCAAGATGTGGGCGTCTCCTATGGCTACACCTTC.

The chain links TRBV5-5 to TRBJ1-2; D is perhaps TRBD1 (5 bases). Trimming shortened V by 4 bases and J by 0 bases, and 16 bases separated the two germline ends. The CDR3 consists of 16 residues. Germline V lookup: CDR1 SGHKS, CDR2 YYEKEE (reference sequence). CDR3 coding DNA: TGTGCCAGCAGCCCACGGGGCGTGGGAGCTAACTATGGCTACACCTTC. Encoded protein: CASSPRGVGANYGYTF. Drawing the rest from reference TRBV5-5 and TRBJ1-2, the complete variable domain is DAGVTQSPTHLIKTRGQQVTLRCSPISGHKSVSWYQQVLGQGPQFIFQYYEKEERGRGNFPDRFSARQFPNYSSELNVNALLLGDSALYLCASSPRGVGANYGYTFGSGTRLTVV.

The rearrangement links TRBV30 to TRBJ2-7; D might be TRBD1 or TRBD2, each matching 5 bases. Germline values: CDR1 GTSNPN, CDR2 SVGIG (reference sequence). The CDR3 runs to 13 residues. For the CDR3, the DNA is TGTGCTTGCAGAACCGCAGGGAGAGGCGAGCAGTACTTC. Its protein product is CACRTAGRGEQYF.

V and J are TRBV14 and TRBJ2-3; D not certain. Germline V CDR1 and CDR2: SGHDN, FVKESK. Trimming stripped 5 bases from V and 5 bases from J, with 11 bases between. CDR3 length: 13 residues. The DNA for the CDR3 is TGTGCCAGCAGCACTGGATCGGGAGATACGCAGTATTTT. Its translation is CASSTGSGDTQYF. Based on the CDR3 plus reference TRBV14 and TRBJ2-3, the full variable domain is EAGVTQFPSHSVIEKGQTVTLRCDPISGHDNLYWYRRVMGKEIKFLLHFVKESKQDESGMPNNRFLAERTGGTYSTLKVQPAELEDSGVYFCASSTGSGDTQYFGPGTRLTVL.

The J gene is TRBJ2-3, the V gene TRBV13, with 13 bases that match TRBD2. J was trimmed by 0 bases and V by 3 bases; bases with no gene match: 6. Germline V gene lookup returns CDR1 PRHDT and CDR2 FYEKMQ (reference sequence). The CDR3 contains 18 residues. The DNA for the CDR3 is TGTGCCAGCAGCTTTTTGACTAGCGGGGGGCTTAGCACAGATACGCAGTATTTT. Amino acid sequence: CASSFLTSGGLSTDTQYF.

This chain joins TRBV4-3 and TRBJ1-6, with TRBD1 matching 8 bases. Germline CDR1 LGHNA, CDR2 YSLEER. The CDR3 is 18 residues long. Unmatched junction bases numbered 10, after V lost 4 bases and J lost 2 bases. CDR3 amino acids: CASSLTSGQEAYNSPLHF. The CDR3 region has the DNA TGCGCCAGCAGCCTAACGTCGGGACAGGAGGCCTATAATTCACCCCTCCACTTT.

This chain joins TRBV7-9 and TRBJ1-5; TRBD1 matches 7 bases. Germline-derived CDR1 and CDR2 are SEHNR and FQNEAQ (reference sequence). CDR3 length: 15 amino acids. V shed 5 bases, J shed 1 base, and the junction held 5 bases outside the gene matches. In nucleotides, the CDR3 is TGTGCCAGCAGCGCCACAGGGGTCAGCAATCAGCCCCAGCATTTT. This codes for CASSATGVSNQPQHF.

This sequence joins TRBV5-4 and TRBJ2-5; the match to TRBD2 covers 7 bases. The V gene end was trimmed by 2 bases and the J gene end by 1 base; junction bases not matched to a gene: 2. The CDR3 has 14 residues. Germline V lookup: CDR1 SGHNT, CDR2 YYREEE (reference sequence). This CDR3 is CASSFASGQETQYF. Here the CDR3 DNA reads TGTGCCAGCAGCTTCGCTAGCGGCCAAGAGACCCAGTACTTC.

J is TRBJ2-1 and V is TRBV19; tentatively, D is TRBD1 or TRBD2 (5 bases each). Germline CDR1 is LNHDA and CDR2 is SQIVND (reference sequence). V lost 7 bases to trimming and J lost 4 bases, with 14 bases between them. The CDR3 length is 14 residues. The DNA of the CDR3 is TGTGCCAGTAAAGACGGGGCAGGGTACAATGAGCAGTTCTTC. Translated: CASKDGAGYNEQFF.

This clone was picked up a small number of times. The J gene is TRBJ1-5, the V gene TRBV6-1, with 8 nucleotides matching TRBD1. Trimming cost V 6 bases and J 3 bases; bases outside gene matches: 4. Germline CDR1 and CDR2: MNHNS and SASEGT. This CDR3 comprises 14 residues. The CDR3 DNA sequence: TGTGCCAGCAGCGGGACAGGCTCCAATCAGCCCCAGCATTTT. Its protein product is CASSGTGSNQPQHF.

The chain is built from TRBV15 and TRBJ2-5; TRBD1 matches at 8 bases. From germline, CDR1 is LNHNV and CDR2 YYDKDF (reference sequence). V gave up 0 bases and J gave up 4 bases; unmatched junction bases: 4. The CDR3 is 15 amino acids. In DNA, the CDR3 is TGTGCCACCAGCAGAGACAGGGGGCGAATAGAGACCCAGTACTTC. Its protein is CATSRDRGRIETQYF.

The chain uses TRBV7-8 and TRBJ2-4; tentatively, D is TRBD1 (5 bases). Germline CDR1 reads SGHVS; CDR2 reads FQNEAQ. The CDR3 runs 17 residues. Trimming shortened V by 5 bases and J by 1 base, and 18 bases separated the two germline ends. The CDR3 is CASSAQGSGRAKNIQYF. CDR3 in DNA: TGTGCCAGCAGCGCCCAAGGGTCAGGGCGGGCCAAAAACATTCAGTACTTC.

This chain uses TRBV6-4 with TRBJ2-2, with D hard to call. This CDR3 has 14 amino acids. The V end lost 5 bases, the J end lost 4 bases, and 11 bases lay between the germline ends. CDR1 is MRHNA and CDR2 is SNTAGT in the germline V gene. This CDR3 reads CASSPDRRTGELFF. For the CDR3, the DNA is TGTGCCAGCAGTCCAGACCGTCGCACCGGGGAGCTGTTTTTT.

The chain recombines TRBV2 with TRBJ1-5, with D possibly matching TRBD1 (6 bases). V was cut by 6 bases and J by 4 bases, with 10 bases left in between. Germline CDR1 reads SNHLY; CDR2 reads FYNNEI. CDR3 size: 13 residues. The CDR3 protein is CASRGQLNQPQHF. For the CDR3, the DNA is TGTGCCAGCAGAGGACAGCTGAATCAGCCCCAGCATTTT.

This chain joins TRBV5-8 and TRBJ2-7, with TRBD2 identical over 13 bases. CDR1 SGHTS and CDR2 YDEGEE come from the germline V gene. J gave up 6 bases and V 4 bases, and 7 bases lay outside the gene matches. The CDR3 sequence is 15 residues long. CDR3 in DNA: TGTGCCAGCAGCATCGGGACTAGCGGGGATAGCGAGCAGTACTTC. It specifies CASSIGTSGDSEQYF.

The chain recombines TRBV6-1 with TRBJ2-2, with TRBD1 identical over 7 bases. CDR3 length: 18 amino acids. With V trimmed by 0 bases and J by 2 bases, 9 bases remained unmatched. Germline lookup yields CDR1 MNHNS and CDR2 SASEGT. The CDR3 region has the DNA TGTGCCAGCAGTGAAGCGGCCCCGGGACAGAGAAACACCGGGGAGCTGTTTTTT. Translation gives CASSEAAPGQRNTGELFF.

The chain uses TRBV28 and TRBJ2-1; unclear D gene. Trimming left V 7 bases short and J 5 bases short, with 18 bases between. The germline V gene has CDR1 MDHEN and CDR2 SYDVKM. The CDR3 has 15 amino acids. The CDR3 reads CASTTPGGVDNEQFF. The CDR3 DNA reads as TGTGCCAGCACCACTCCTGGTGGCGTAGACAATGAGCAGTTCTTC.

The genes are TRBV28 and TRBJ1-2; perhaps TRBD1 as D (6 bases). The CDR3 covers 15 residues. Germline loops: CDR1 MDHEN, CDR2 SYDVKM. The ends were cut back, 4 bases at V and 5 bases at J, with 17 bases in the middle. CDR3 residues: CASSSLGGAQYGYTF. CDR3 DNA sequence: TGTGCCAGCAGTTCTCTAGGGGGGGCGCAATATGGCTACACCTTC.

V gene TRBV7-9 combines with J gene TRBJ1-3; D is undetermined. Germline V gene sequence: CDR1 SEHNR, CDR2 FQNEAQ (reference sequence). V lost 5 bases, J lost 5 bases, and 10 bases lay in between. This CDR3 region has 13 residues. CDR3 amino acids: CASSPGNRNTIYF. In DNA, the CDR3 is TGTGCCAGCAGCCCCGGGAACAGAAACACCATATATTTT.

The chain couples TRBV4-3 to TRBJ2-3, with D uncertain. The ends were cut back, 3 bases at V and 6 bases at J, with 13 bases in the middle. Germline CDR1 LGHNA, CDR2 YSLEER. This CDR3 has 14 residues. CDR3 amino acids: CASSQTDLGDTQYF. CDR3 in DNA: TGCGCCAGCAGCCAGACCGACTTGGGGGATACGCAGTATTTT.

V is TRBV7-2 and J is TRBJ2-1; the match to TRBD2 covers 13 bases. Trimming took 5 bases from V and 9 from J; bases not matched to a gene: 7. Germline V gene data show CDR1 as SGHTA and CDR2 as FQGNSA. The CDR3 loop spans 15 amino acids. CDR3 DNA sequence: TGTGCCAGCAGCCGGGGGACTAGCGGGGTTGGTGAGCAGTTCTTC. Translation gives CASSRGTSGVGEQFF.

V and J are TRBV5-1 and TRBJ1-6, with TRBD1 identical over 8 bases. The ends lost 4 bases at V and 9 bases at J; junction bases unmatched: 6. From germline, CDR1 is SGHRS and CDR2 YFSETQ. This CDR3 contains 14 residues. Here the CDR3 reads CASSPQGVGSPLHF. CDR3 DNA: TGCGCCAGCAGCCCACAGGGGGTGGGTTCACCCCTCCACTTT.